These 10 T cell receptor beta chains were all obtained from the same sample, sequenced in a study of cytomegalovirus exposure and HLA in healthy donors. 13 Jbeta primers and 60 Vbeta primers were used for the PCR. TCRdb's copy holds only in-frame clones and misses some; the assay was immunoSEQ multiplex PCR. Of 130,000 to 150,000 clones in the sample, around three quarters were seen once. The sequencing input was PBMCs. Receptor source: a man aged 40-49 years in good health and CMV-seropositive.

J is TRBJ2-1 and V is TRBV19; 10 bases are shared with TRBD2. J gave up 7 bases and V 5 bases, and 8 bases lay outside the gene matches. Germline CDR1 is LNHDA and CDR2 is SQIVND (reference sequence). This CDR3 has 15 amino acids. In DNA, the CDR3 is TGTGCCAGTAGTTCGGGAGCGGGAGGGCCTAATGAGCAGTTCTTC. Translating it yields CASSSGAGGPNEQFF. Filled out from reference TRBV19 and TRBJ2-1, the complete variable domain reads DGGITQSPKYLFRKEGQNVTLSCEQNLNHDAMYWYRQDPGQGLRLIYYSQIVNDFQKGDIAEGYSVSREKKESFPLTVTSAQKNPTAFYLCASSSGAGGPNEQFFGPGTRLTVL.

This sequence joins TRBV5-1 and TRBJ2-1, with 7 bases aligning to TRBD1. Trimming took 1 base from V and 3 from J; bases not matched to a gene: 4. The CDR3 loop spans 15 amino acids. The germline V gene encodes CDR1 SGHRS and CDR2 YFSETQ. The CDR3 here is CASSLMGQIYNEQFF. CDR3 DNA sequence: TGCGCCAGCAGCTTGATGGGACAGATCTACAATGAGCAGTTCTTC.

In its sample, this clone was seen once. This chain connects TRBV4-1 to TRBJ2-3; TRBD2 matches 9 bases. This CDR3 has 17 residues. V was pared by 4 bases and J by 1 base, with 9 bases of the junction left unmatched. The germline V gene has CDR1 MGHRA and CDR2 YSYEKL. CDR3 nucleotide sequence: TGCGCCAGCAGCCCCATACGGACTAGCGATCGCACAGATACGCAGTATTTT. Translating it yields CASSPIRTSDRTDTQYF.

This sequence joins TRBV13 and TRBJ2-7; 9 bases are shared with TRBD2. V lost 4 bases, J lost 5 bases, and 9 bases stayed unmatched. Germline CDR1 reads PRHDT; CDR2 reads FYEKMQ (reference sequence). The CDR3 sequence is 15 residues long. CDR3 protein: CASSSSRLAVNEQYF. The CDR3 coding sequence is TGTGCCAGCAGCTCCTCCCGACTAGCGGTAAACGAGCAGTACTTC.

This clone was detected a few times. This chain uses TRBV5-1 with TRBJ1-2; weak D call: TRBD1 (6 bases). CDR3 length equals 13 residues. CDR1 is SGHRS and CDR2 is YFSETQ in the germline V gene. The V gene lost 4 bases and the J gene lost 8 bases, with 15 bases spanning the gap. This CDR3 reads CASSTDRLGGYTF. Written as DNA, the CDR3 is TGCGCCAGCAGCACCGACAGGCTGGGGGGCTACACCTTC.

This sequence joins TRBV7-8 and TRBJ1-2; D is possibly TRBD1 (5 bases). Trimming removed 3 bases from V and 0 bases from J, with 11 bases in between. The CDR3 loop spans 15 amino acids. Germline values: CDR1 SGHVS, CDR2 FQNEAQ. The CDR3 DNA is TGTGCCAGCAGCTTGGGTGGGGGGTCTAACTATGGCTACACCTTC. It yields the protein CASSLGGGSNYGYTF.

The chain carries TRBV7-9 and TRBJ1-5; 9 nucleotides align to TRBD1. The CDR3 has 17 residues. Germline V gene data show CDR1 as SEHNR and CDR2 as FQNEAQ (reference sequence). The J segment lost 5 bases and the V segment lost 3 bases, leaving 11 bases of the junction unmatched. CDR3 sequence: CASSFVSGGQGHQPQHF. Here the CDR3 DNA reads TGTGCCAGCAGCTTCGTCTCAGGGGGACAGGGTCATCAGCCCCAGCATTTT.

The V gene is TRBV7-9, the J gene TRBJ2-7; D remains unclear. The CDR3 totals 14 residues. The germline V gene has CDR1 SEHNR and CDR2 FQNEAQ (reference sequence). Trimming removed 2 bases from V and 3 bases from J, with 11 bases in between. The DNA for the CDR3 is TGTGCCAGCAGCTTAACGCCTGGAGTCTACGAGCAGTACTTC. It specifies CASSLTPGVYEQYF.

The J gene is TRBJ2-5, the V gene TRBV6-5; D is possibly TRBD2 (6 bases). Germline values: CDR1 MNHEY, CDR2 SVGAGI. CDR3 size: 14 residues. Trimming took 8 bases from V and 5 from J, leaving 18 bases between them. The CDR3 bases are TGTGCCAGCGTCTCCCAGGCGGGAAAGGAGACCCAGTACTTC. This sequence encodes CASVSQAGKETQYF.

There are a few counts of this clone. As DNA, the CDR3 is TGTGCCAGCAACCCGGGGGGGACAAACAATGAGCAGTTCTTC. This encodes CASNPGGTNNEQFF. The J gene is TRBJ2-1, the V gene TRBV7-8; 8 bases agree with TRBD2. The V segment lost 7 bases and the J segment 5 bases; nucleotides outside the gene matches: 7. CDR1 is SGHVS, CDR2 FQNEAQ, per germline. This CDR3 is built from 14 residues.